This T cell receptor (beta chain) was recovered during a study of blood T cells in healthy people across ages. General study points: Long-lived donors had more naive CD4+ cells and higher diversity than aged donors.

With respect to this clonotype: Its antigen remains unknown.

The second PCR ran roughly 7 to 11 cycles with a sample-barcoded 5' primer and J-beta primers. Carrying 12 random nucleotides, a template-switch adaptor labeled each individual cDNA molecule. Via MiXCR, TCRdb re-called the 5' RACE reads, giving one row per CDR3 protein. The sample carries nearly 800,000 distinct CDR3 sequences, roughly 25% recorded once. V lost 2 bases, J lost 5 bases, and 6 bases lay in between. The length of the CDR3 is 12 residues. Germline CDR1 and CDR2: MNHNS and SASEGT. The data also belong to a second study, concerning T cells of mothers and their children. Turning to that study: Pairs that are related and pairs that are unrelated have TCR recombination output shaped similarly by thymic selection. The authors detected no persistent microchimeric T cell clones.

The genes are TRBV6-1 and TRBJ2-5; D remains ambiguous. The sample comprised blood. The clonotype comes from a boy aged 10-17 years in good health. CDR3 loop: CASSESWETQYF. The CDR3 DNA reads TGTGCCAGCAGTGAATCCTGGGAGACCCAGTACTTC.